The following is a T cell receptor beta chain sequence with its context. Then a second PCR, running about 6 to 11 cycles, was carried out with a sample-barcoded 5' primer and a J-beta primer mix. TCRdb itself ran the 5' RACE reads through MiXCR, one entry per CDR3 protein. The data show some 1.1 million distinct CDR3 sequences, approximately 38% seen once. These data originate in a study of blood T cells in healthy people across ages. Looking at the study overall: About one barcoded beta molecule per two T cells came from capture by template switching.

The V gene end was trimmed by 5 bases and the J gene end by 1 base; junction bases not matched to a gene: 3. The CDR3 loop spans 15 amino acids. In germline, CDR1 is ENHRY, CDR2 SYGVKD. Approximately 9.7 milliliters was the volume of peripheral blood drawn from each donor. Researchers report isolating at least 6.5 million PBMCs per sample. Total RNA extraction produced at least 5 micrograms (per sample) for the study. This sequence originates from a man younger than 35 in good health. The rearrangement links TRBV10-3 to TRBJ2-2; 8 bases are a match to TRBD1. Sequenced: blood. The CDR3 reads CAISQTGGNTGELFF. The CDR3 DNA reads as TGTGCCATCAGTCAAACAGGGGGGAACACCGGGGAGCTGTTTTTT.